The table lists the clone carrying this T cell receptor (beta chain) with a few counts. Its antigen is not known. These data originate in a study of CD8+CD57+ T cells in acquired aplastic anemia. The wider study: Mean yield of DNA from sorted CD4+ and CD8+ cells was about 3.2 ug. Regarding the study as a whole: Approximately 27 CD8+ CDR3 sequences occurred in both the patients and the controls.

Researchers used genomic DNA as the template to profile TCR beta VDJ and CDR3. A single record per CDR3 protein comes from TCRdb applying MiXCR to the reads. The sample carries about 470,000 distinct CDR3 sequences, around 32% recorded once. The germline V and J ends were trimmed by 3 bases and 0 bases, with 12 bases remaining between them. The germline gives CDR1 SGDLS, CDR2 YYNGEE. The CDR3 sequence is 15 residues long. Flow cytometry had shown expanded CD8+CD57+ cells in the patients chosen for sequencing. The source is a human donor with aplastic anemia. Sequencing was carried out using sorted CD4+, CD8+, or CD8+CD57+ T cells (not recorded which) from PBMCs. The chain employs TRBV9 and TRBJ1-1, with D possibly being TRBD1 (6 bases). Written as DNA, the CDR3 is TGTGCCAGCAGCGACCCCGGGACAATGAACACTGAAGCTTTCTTT. Its protein product is CASSDPGTMNTEAFF.